The 20 T cell receptor beta chains presented below share a single source sample, sequenced in a study of T-cell reconstitution after alpha-beta-depleted transplantation in children. Unique molecular identifiers were incorporated during preparation of the TCRbeta library. TCRdb itself ran the PCR reads through MiXCR, one entry per CDR3 protein. The table lists about 240,000 distinct CDR3 sequences, approximately 12% of them singletons. This specimen consisted of PBMCs from the stem cell graft donor, obtained from the stem cell graft. All receptors come from a human donor who donated a stem cell graft to a child with acute lymphoblastic leukemia.

The V and J genes are TRBV7-9 and TRBJ2-2; 7 bases agree with TRBD1. The ends lost 2 bases at V and 1 base at J; junction bases unmatched: 4. The CDR3 is made up of 16 amino acids. The germline V gene has CDR1 SEHNR and CDR2 FQNEAQ (reference sequence). The CDR3 protein is CASSLPGQKNTGELFF. Here the CDR3 DNA reads TGTGCCAGCAGCTTACCGGGACAGAAGAACACCGGGGAGCTGTTTTTT.

The J gene is TRBJ2-3, the V gene TRBV19; D might be TRBD1 (5 bases). V shed 10 bases and J shed 2 bases, with 22 bases lying between them. The CDR3 is 16 amino acids. CDR1 is LNHDA and CDR2 is SQIVND in the germline V gene (reference sequence). The CDR3 reads CATGLGWGGNTDTQYF. In nucleotides, the CDR3 is TGTGCCACTGGCCTAGGATGGGGCGGCAACACAGATACGCAGTATTTT.

This clonotype was detected many times. The V gene is TRBV20-1, the J gene TRBJ2-1; TRBD2 agrees at 8 bases. This CDR3 comprises 14 residues. Germline CDR1 DFQATT, CDR2 SNEGSKA (reference sequence). After removal of 7 bases from V and 9 bases from J, the junction contained 14 bases not matched to a gene. In DNA, the CDR3 is TGCAGTGTTAAGGCTAGCGGGTCCTGGAGTGAGCAGTTCTTC. Encoded protein: CSVKASGSWSEQFF.

This clonotype was seen more than once but under ten times. The genes are TRBV5-1 and TRBJ2-6; 10 bases align to TRBD1. Unmatched junction bases numbered 6, after V lost 5 bases and J lost 4 bases. The germline CDR1 and CDR2 sequences are SGHRS and YFSETQ. The CDR3 contains 16 residues. CDR3 loop: CASRDRGPAGANVLTF. CDR3 in DNA: TGCGCCAGCAGAGACAGGGGGCCAGCGGGGGCCAACGTCCTGACTTTC.

This clonotype has ten or more counts. The chain combines TRBV5-1 with TRBJ2-7; 9 bases align to TRBD2. Germline loops: CDR1 SGHRS, CDR2 YFSETQ. The CDR3 has 16 residues. Germline trimming cut 0 bases from V and 4 bases from J; bases unmatched to any gene: 8. The DNA for the CDR3 is TGCGCCAGCAGCTTGGAAGGGTTAGCGGGAGTTTACGAGCAGTACTTC. This codes for CASSLEGLAGVYEQYF.

This clonotype was found many times. The V call is TRBV29-1, the J call TRBJ1-2, with D perhaps TRBD1 (6 bases). The germline V gene encodes CDR1 SQVTM and CDR2 ANQGSEA. V lost 7 bases, J lost 2 bases, and 11 bases lay in between. The CDR3 has 12 residues. Here the CDR3 reads CSAPGQNYGYTF. CDR3 nucleotide sequence: TGCAGCGCGCCAGGACAGAACTATGGCTACACCTTC.

This clonotype appeared many times. The rearrangement links TRBV29-1 to TRBJ2-2, with D uncertain. The CDR3 is 17 amino acids. Trimming pared 4 bases from V and 0 bases from J, leaving 18 bases between. Germline-derived CDR1 and CDR2 are SQVTM and ANQGSEA. The chain's CDR3 is CSVGGRIETANTGELFF. In nucleotides, the CDR3 is TGCAGCGTTGGTGGACGGATAGAAACAGCGAACACCGGGGAGCTGTTTTTT.

This chain's CDR3 is CASSQEQNQETQYF. The CDR3 region has the DNA TGTGCCAGCAGCCAAGAGCAGAACCAAGAGACCCAGTACTTC. The chain employs TRBV4-2 and TRBJ2-5; D gene uncertain. The CDR3 runs to 14 residues. Between the trimmed V and J ends, which lost 0 bases and 0 bases, there was a span of 5 bases. Germline V gene data show CDR1 as LGHNA and CDR2 as YNFKEQ.

This clonotype has ten or more counts. The chain has TRBV6-5 and TRBJ2-7; 12 bases line up with TRBD2. The CDR3 is made up of 15 amino acids. V trimming: 7 bases; J trimming: 7 bases; junction bases outside the gene matches: 11. The germline V gene encodes CDR1 MNHEY and CDR2 SVGAGI. CDR3 sequence reads: CASTLLAGGVYEQYF. CDR3 sequence (DNA): TGTGCCAGCACTCTACTAGCGGGAGGAGTGTATGAGCAGTACTTC.

In regard to this clonotype: This may be a read error: a much more frequent sequence differs by one nucleotide. The CDR3 DNA sequence: TGCAGTGCTAGGCGGGGACTAGCGGGAAACAGTCAGTACTTC. Its protein is CSARRGLAGNSQYF. The J gene is TRBJ2-4, the V gene TRBV20-1; 13 nucleotides match TRBD2. Germline V lookup: CDR1 DFQATT, CDR2 SNEGSKA (reference sequence). The CDR3 loop spans 14 amino acids.

This clonotype was counted many times. The chain combines TRBV2 with TRBJ1-5, with D possibly TRBD1 on 5 matching bases. Trimming shortened V by 6 bases and J by 0 bases, and 12 bases separated the two germline ends. Germline V gives CDR1 SNHLY, CDR2 FYNNEI. The CDR3 has 15 amino acids. CDR3 bases: TGTGCCAGCAGGGGGGACGGTTATAGCAATCAGCCCCAGCATTTT. Its translation is CASRGDGYSNQPQHF.

J is TRBJ1-2 and V is TRBV29-1; possibly TRBD1 for D (5 bases). CDR1 and CDR2 (germline): SQVTM, ANQGSEA. The CDR3 runs to 12 residues. V was pared by 7 bases and J by 2 bases, with 11 bases between. The CDR3 coding sequence is TGCAGCGCCTGGACACTCAACTATGGCTACACCTTC. Amino acids: CSAWTLNYGYTF.

The chain uses TRBV19 and TRBJ1-6; TRBD1 is a possible D gene (5 bases). The germline CDR1 and CDR2 sequences are LNHDA and SQIVND (reference sequence). V lost 8 bases, J lost 6 bases, and 11 bases lay in between. The CDR3 is 13 residues long. CDR3 in DNA: TGTGCCAGTGGGTATGACAGTAATTCACCCCTCCACTTT. Translating it yields CASGYDSNSPLHF.

The count of this clonotype is one. A junction end diverges from the germline sequence, so it may reflect a read error. The CDR3: CASSLDSGRMNSQYF. The DNA of the CDR3 is TGCGCCAGCAGCTTAGATAGCGGGAGAATGAACAGTCAGTACTTC. This rearrangement joins TRBV5-1 to TRBJ2-4; 9 bases fit TRBD2. Germline V lookup: CDR1 SGHRS, CDR2 YFSETQ. The CDR3 sequence is 15 residues long.

This clonotype was counted at least ten times. This CDR3 is CASSYSIELGDHEQYF. In nucleotides, the CDR3 is TGTGCCAGCAGTTACTCGATTGAACTTGGGGATCACGAGCAGTACTTC. This chain links TRBV6-5 with TRBJ2-7; D is undetermined. Trimming removed 0 bases from V and 5 bases from J, with 17 bases in between. This CDR3 has 16 residues. Germline V gives CDR1 MNHEY, CDR2 SVGAGI.

This clonotype was found a few times. The V and J genes are TRBV6-5 and TRBJ2-7, with 10 positions matching TRBD1. The length of the CDR3 is 16 residues. The germline gives CDR1 MNHEY, CDR2 SVGAGI. J was trimmed by 3 bases and V by 0 bases; bases with no gene match: 5. CDR3 in DNA: TGTGCCAGCAGTTACTCGGGACAGGGGTATATCTACGAGCAGTACTTC. This codes for CASSYSGQGYIYEQYF.

This clonotype was recorded at least ten times. The chain is built from TRBV12-3 or TRBV12-4 and TRBJ1-5; TRBD1 aligns across 9 bases. J was trimmed by 7 bases and V by 5 bases; bases with no gene match: 12. This CDR3 contains 16 residues. This CDR3 is CASSSRKQGAGQPQHF. The CDR3 DNA reads TGTGCCAGCAGTAGCCGAAAACAGGGGGCTGGGCAGCCCCAGCATTTT.

Remarks on this clonotype: With a much larger clone just one base away, this may be a read error. The chain employs TRBV20-1 and TRBJ2-1, with D tentatively TRBD2 (6 bases). Germline V gives CDR1 DFQATT, CDR2 SNEGSKA (reference sequence). The CDR3 is made up of 13 amino acids. V lost 6 bases and J lost 11, with 20 bases in between. The CDR3 DNA sequence: TGCAGTGCAATTCGGGAGACGGGGAATAAGCAGTTCTTC. It encodes CSAIRETGNKQFF.

This clonotype was detected many times. J is TRBJ2-4 and V is TRBV27, with D possibly being TRBD1 (7 bases). Germline CDR1 reads MNHEY; CDR2 reads SMNVEV (reference sequence). Trimming shortened V by 6 bases and J by 6 bases, and 15 bases separated the two germline ends. The CDR3 length is 14 residues. CDR3 coding DNA: TGTGCCAGCAGCAACAGGGGAGGCCCAAACATTCAGTACTTC. Encoded protein: CASSNRGGPNIQYF.

The V and J genes are TRBV12-3 or TRBV12-4 and TRBJ1-3; no reliable D call. This CDR3 region has 15 residues. Trimming shortened V by 3 bases and J by 0 bases, and 9 bases separated the two germline ends. The DNA of the CDR3 is TGTGCCAGCAGTTTGTCGCGGAGCTCTGGAAACACCATATATTTT. Translated: CASSLSRSSGNTIYF.